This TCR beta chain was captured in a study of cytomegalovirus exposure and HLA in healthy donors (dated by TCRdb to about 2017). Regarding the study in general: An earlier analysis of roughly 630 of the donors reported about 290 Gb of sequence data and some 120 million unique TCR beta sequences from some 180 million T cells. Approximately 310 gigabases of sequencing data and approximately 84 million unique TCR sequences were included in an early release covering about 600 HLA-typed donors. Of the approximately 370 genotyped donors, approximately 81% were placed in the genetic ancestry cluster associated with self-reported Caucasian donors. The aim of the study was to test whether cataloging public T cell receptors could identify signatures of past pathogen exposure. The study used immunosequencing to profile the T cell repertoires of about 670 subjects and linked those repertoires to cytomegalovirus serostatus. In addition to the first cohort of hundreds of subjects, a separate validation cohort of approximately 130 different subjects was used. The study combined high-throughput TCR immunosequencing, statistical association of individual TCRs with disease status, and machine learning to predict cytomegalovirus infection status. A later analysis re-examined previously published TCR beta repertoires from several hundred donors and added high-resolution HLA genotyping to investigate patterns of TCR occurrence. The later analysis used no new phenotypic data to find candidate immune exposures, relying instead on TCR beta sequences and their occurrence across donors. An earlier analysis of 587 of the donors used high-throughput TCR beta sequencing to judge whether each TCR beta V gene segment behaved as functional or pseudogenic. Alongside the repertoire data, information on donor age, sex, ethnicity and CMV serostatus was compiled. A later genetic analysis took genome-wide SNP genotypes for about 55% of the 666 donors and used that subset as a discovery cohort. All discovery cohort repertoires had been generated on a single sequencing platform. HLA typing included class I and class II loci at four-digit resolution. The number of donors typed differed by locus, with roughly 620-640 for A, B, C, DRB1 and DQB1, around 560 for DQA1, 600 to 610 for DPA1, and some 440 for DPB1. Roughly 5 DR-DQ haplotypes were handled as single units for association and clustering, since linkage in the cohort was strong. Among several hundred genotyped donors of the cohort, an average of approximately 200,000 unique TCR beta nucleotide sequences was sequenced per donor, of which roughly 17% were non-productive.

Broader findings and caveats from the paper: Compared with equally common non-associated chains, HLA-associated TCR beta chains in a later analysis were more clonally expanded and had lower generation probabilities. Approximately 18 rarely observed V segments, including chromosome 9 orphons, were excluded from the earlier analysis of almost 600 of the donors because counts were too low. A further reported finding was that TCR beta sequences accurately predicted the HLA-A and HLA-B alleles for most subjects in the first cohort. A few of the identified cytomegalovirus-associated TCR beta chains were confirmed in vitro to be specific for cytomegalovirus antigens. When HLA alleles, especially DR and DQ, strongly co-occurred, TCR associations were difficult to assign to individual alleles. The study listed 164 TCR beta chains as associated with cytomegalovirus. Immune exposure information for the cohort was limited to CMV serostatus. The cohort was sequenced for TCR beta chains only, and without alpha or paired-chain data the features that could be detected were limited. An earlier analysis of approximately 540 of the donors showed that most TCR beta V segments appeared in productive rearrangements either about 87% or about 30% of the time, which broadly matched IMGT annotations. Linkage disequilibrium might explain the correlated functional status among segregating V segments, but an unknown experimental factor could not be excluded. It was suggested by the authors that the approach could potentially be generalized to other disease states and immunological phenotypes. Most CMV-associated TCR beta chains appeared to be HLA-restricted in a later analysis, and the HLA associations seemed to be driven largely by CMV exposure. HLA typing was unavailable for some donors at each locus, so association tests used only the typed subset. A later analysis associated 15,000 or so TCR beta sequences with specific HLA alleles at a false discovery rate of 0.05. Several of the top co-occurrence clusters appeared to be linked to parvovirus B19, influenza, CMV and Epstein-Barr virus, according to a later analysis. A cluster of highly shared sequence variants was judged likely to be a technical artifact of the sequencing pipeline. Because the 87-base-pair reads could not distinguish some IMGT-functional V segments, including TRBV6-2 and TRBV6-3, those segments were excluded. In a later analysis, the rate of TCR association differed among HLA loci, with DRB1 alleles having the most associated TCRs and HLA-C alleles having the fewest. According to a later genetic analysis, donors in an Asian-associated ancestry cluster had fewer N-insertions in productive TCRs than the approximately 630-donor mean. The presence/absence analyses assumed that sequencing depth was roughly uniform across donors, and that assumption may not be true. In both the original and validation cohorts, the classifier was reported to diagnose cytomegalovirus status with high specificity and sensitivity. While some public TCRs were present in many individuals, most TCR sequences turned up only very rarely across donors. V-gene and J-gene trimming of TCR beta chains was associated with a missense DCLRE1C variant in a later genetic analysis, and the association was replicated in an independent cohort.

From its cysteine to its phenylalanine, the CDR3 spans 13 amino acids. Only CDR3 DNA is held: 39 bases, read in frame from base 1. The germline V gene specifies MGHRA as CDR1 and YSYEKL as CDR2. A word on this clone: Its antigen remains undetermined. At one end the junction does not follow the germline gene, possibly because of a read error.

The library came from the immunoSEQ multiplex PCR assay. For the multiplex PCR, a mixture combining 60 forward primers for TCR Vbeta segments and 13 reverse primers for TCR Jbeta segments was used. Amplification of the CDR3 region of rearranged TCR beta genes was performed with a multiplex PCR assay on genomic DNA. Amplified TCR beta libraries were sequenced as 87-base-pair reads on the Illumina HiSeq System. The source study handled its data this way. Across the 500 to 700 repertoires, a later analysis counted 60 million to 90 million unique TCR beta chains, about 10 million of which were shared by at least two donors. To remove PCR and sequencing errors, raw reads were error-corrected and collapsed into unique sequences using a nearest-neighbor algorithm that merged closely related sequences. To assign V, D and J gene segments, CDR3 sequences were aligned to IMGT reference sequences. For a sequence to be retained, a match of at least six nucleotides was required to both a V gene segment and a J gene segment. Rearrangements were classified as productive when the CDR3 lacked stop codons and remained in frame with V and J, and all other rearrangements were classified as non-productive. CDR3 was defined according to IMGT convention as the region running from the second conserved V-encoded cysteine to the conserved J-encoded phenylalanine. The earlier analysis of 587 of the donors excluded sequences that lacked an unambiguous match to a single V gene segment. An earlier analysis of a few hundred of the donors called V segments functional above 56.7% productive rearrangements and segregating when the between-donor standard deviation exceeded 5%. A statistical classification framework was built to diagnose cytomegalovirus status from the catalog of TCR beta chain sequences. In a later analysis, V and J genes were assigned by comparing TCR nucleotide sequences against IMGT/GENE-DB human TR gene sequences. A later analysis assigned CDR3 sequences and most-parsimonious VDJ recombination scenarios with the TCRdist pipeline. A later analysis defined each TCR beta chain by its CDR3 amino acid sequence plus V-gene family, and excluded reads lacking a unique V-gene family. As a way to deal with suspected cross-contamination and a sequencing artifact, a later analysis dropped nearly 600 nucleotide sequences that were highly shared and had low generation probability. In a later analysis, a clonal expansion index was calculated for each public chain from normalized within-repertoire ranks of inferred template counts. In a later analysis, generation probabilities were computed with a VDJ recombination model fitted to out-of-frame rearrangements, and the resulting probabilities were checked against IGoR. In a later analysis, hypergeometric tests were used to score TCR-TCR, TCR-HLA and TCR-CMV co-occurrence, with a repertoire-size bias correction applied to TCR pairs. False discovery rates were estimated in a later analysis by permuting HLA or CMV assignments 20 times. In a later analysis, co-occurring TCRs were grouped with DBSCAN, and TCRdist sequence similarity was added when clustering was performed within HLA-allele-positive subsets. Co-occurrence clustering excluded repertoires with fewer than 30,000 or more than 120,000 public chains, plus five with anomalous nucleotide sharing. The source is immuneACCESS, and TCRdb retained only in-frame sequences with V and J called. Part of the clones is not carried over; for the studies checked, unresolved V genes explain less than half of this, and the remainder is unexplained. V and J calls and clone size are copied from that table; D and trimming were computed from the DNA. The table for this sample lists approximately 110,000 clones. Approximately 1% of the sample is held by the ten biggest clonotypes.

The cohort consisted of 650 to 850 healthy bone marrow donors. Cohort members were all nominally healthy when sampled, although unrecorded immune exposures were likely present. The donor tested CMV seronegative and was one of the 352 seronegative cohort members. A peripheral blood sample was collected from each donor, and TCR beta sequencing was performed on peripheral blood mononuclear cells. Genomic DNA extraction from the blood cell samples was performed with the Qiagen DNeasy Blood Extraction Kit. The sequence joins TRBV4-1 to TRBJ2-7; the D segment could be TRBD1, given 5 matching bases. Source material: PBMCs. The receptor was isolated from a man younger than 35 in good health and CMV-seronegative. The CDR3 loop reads CASNQDTGWEQYF. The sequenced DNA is TGCGCCAGCAACCAAGATACAGGTTGGGAGCAGTACTTC.